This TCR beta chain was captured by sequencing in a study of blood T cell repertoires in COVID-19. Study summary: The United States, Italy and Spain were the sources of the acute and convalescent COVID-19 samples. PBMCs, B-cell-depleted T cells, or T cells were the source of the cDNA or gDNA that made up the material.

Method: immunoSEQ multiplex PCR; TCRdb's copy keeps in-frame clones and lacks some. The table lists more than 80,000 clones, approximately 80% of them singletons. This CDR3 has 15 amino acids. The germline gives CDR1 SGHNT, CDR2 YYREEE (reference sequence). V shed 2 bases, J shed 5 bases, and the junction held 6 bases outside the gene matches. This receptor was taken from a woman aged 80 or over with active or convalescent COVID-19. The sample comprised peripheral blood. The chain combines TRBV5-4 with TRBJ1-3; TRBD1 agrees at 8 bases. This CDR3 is CASSFGQGMRNTIYF. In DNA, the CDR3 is TGTGCCAGCAGCTTCGGACAGGGAATGCGAAACACCATATATTTT.